This paragraph reports one T cell receptor (beta chain). This specimen comes from a study of T cell changes during pregnancy in multiple sclerosis. With 5 bases removed from V and 6 bases from J, the gap between germline ends came to 15 bases. From germline, CDR1 is LGHNA and CDR2 YSLEER. This CDR3 contains 14 residues. Clones were read by immunoSEQ multiplex PCR, and TCRdb kept only the in-frame ones, dropping some. The table lists around 23,000 clones, just under 95% of them singletons, with roughly 7.4% in the top ten. The chain recombines TRBV4-3 with TRBJ2-3; maybe TRBD2 (5 bases). Sequencing was performed on CD8+ T cells from peripheral blood mononuclear cells, taken in the third trimester of pregnancy. The receptor was isolated from a female donor with multiple sclerosis, enrolled in a pregnancy study. The CDR3 region is CASSEGGGRDTQYF. As DNA, the CDR3 is TGCGCCAGCAGCGAGGGCGGCGGGCGGGATACGCAGTATTTT.